This TCR beta chain was sequenced during a study of OX40 agonist ivuxolimab in advanced cancers. Across the study: Ivuxolimab is an agonistic anti-OX40 (CD134) antibody, and patients were treated with it. Administration of intravenous ivuxolimab to patients occurred every 2 weeks at 0.01 to 10 mg/kg. Two patients with cutaneous melanoma and one with hepatocellular carcinoma, three in total, showed partial responses.

Notes on the study in general: Dose levels from 0.1 to 3.0 mg/kg saw CD4+ and CD8+ blood T cells expand clonally by week 6.

Produced via immunoSEQ multiplex PCR; TCRdb's table is partial and in-frame only. There are 57,000 or so clones in the sample; roughly 84% occur only once, and around 4.5% lies in the top ten. A word on this clone: Its antigen is unidentified.

The V gene's germline CDR1 is LGHNA and CDR2 YNFKEQ. This CDR3 region has 15 residues. The V end lost 4 bases, the J end lost 2 bases, and 11 bases lay between the germline ends. The V and J genes are TRBV4-2 and TRBJ2-2; possibly TRBD1 or TRBD2 for D (6 bases each). This receptor was obtained from an adult with an advanced solid tumor such as melanoma, head and neck, liver or kidney cancer. The sequences come from CD4+ or CD8+ T cells sorted from blood, collected in a trial of the OX40 agonist ivuxolimab. In DNA form, the CDR3 reads TGTGCCAGCAGCCGGGGGGCGACTAACACCGGGGAGCTGTTTTTT. Protein: CASSRGATNTGELFF.